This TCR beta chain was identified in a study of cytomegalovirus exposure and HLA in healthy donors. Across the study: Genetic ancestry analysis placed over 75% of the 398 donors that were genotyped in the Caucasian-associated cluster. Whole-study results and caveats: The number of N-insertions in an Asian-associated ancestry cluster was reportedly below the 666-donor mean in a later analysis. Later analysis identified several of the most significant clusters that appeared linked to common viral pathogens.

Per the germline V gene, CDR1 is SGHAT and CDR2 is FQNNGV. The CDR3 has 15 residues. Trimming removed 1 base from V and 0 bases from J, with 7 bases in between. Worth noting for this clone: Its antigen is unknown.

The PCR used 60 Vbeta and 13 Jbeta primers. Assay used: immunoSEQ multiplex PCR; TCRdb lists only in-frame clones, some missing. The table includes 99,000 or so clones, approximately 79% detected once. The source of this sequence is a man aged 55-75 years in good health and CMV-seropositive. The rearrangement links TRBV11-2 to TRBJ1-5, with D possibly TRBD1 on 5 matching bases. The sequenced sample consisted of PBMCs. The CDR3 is CASSLGTPSNQPQHF. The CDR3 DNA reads TGTGCCAGCAGCTTAGGGACACCTAGCAATCAGCCCCAGCATTTT.